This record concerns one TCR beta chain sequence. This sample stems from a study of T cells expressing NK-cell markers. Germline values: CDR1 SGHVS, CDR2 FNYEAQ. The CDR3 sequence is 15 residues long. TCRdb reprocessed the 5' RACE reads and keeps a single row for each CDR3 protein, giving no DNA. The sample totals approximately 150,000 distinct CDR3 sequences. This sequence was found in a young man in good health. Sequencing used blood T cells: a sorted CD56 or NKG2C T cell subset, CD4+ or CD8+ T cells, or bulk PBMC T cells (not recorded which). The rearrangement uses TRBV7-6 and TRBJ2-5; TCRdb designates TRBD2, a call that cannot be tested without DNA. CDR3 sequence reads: CASSLDPGPEETQYF. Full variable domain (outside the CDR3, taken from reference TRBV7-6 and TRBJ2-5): GAGVSQSPRYKVTKRGQDVALRCDPISGHVSLYWYRQALGQGPEFLTYFNYEAQQDKSGLPNDRFSAERPEGSISTLTIQRTEQRDSAMYRCASSLDPGPEETQYFGPGTRLLVL.